This record looks at one T cell receptor (beta chain) sequence and its context. The data were taken from a study of cytomegalovirus exposure and HLA in healthy donors. Primers for the PCR totalled 60 Vbeta and 13 Jbeta. Repertoires were generated with immunoSEQ multiplex PCR, while TCRdb's copy carries only in-frame clones and drops some. The sample lists 150,000 to 200,000 clones, approximately 85% occurring once. The TCR originated in a man aged 18 to 35 in good health and CMV-seronegative. Sequencing was performed on PBMCs.

In DNA form, the CDR3 reads TGCGCCAGCAGCCAAGCGGACAGCAGATACTATGGCTACACCTTC. As protein: CASSQADSRYYGYTF. V is TRBV4-3 and J is TRBJ1-2; tentatively, D is TRBD1 (6 bases). Trimming shortened V by 1 base and J by 3 bases, and 12 bases separated the two germline ends. The CDR3 is made up of 15 amino acids. Germline V gene data show CDR1 as LGHNA and CDR2 as YSLEER.